Sequencing of this T cell receptor beta chain was carried out in a study of cytomegalovirus exposure and HLA in healthy donors. Study-level information: An analysis done earlier identified almost 120 million unique TCR beta sequences from about 179 million T cells.

It was with 60 Vbeta and 13 Jbeta primers that the PCR ran. Here immunoSEQ multiplex PCR was the method, and the copy in TCRdb shows in-frame clones only, minus some. The top ten hold 15% to 20% of the sample, which has 77,000 or so clones, 65% to 90% seen once. Findings of the study overall: In vitro confirmation showed three CMV-associated chains to be CMV antigen specific.

A remark on this clone: Its antigen is as yet unknown.

V lost 5 bases to trimming and J lost 0 bases; unmatched junction nucleotides: 7. The CDR3 is 16 residues long. Germline V lookup: CDR1 SEHNR, CDR2 FQNEAQ (reference sequence). The sample was PBMCs. The rearrangement uses TRBV7-9 and TRBJ1-3; TRBD1 aligns across 7 bases. The sequence was collected from an older man in good health and CMV-seropositive. This chain's CDR3 is CASSTRQGSSGNTIYF. DNA of the CDR3: TGTGCCAGCAGCACGCGACAGGGATCCTCTGGAAACACCATATATTTT. Full variable domain (remainder filled in from reference TRBV7-9 and TRBJ1-3): DTGVSQNPRHKITKRGQNVTFRCDPISEHNRLYWYRQTLGQGPEFLTYFQNEAQLEKSRLLSDRFSAERPKGSFSTLEIQRTEQGDSAMYLCASSTRQGSSGNTIYFGEGSWLTVV.